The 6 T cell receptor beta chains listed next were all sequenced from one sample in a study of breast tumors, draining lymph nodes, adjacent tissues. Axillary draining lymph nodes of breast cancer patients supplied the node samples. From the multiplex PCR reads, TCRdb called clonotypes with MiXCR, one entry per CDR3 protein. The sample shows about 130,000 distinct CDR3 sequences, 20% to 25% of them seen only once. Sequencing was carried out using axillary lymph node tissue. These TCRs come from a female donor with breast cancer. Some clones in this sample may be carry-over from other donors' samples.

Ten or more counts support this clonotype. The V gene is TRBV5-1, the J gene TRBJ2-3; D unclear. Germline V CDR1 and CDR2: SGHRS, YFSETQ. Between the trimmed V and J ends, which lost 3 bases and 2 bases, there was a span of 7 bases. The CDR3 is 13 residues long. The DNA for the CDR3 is TGCGCCAGCAGCTCCACACTCACAGATACGCAGTATTTT. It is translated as CASSSTLTDTQYF.

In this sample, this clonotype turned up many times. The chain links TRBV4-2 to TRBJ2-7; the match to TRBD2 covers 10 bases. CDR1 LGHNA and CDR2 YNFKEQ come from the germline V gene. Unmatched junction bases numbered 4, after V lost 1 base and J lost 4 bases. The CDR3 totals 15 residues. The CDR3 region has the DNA TGTGCCAGCAGCCAAGGGTCTAGCGGGAGTTACGAGCAGTACTTC. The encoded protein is CASSQGSSGSYEQYF.

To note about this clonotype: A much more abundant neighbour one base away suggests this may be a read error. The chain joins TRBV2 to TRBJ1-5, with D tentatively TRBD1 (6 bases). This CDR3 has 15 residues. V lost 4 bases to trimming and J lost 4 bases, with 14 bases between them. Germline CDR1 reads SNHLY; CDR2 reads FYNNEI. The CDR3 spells CASSVRQGRNQPQHF. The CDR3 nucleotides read TGTGCCAGCAGTGTGAGGCAGGGGAGGAATCAGCCCCAGCATTTT. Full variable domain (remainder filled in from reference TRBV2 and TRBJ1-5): EPEVTQTPSHQVTQMGQEVILRCVPISNHLYFYWYRQILGQKVEFLVSFYNNEISEKSEIFDDQFSVERPDGSNFTLKIRSTKLEDSAMYFCASSVRQGRNQPQHFGDGTRLSIL.

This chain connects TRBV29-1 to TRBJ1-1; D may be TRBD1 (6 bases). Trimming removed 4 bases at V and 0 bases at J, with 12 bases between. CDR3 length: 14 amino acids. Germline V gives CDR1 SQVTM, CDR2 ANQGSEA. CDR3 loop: CSVGGGQMNTEAFF. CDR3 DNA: TGCAGCGTTGGGGGAGGACAGATGAACACTGAAGCTTTCTTT.

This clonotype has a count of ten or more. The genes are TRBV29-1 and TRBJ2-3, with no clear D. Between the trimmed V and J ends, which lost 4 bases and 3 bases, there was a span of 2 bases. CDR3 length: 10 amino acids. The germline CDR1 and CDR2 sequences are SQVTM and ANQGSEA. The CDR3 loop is CSVATDTQYF. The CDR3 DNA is TGCAGCGTTGCGACAGATACGCAGTATTTT.

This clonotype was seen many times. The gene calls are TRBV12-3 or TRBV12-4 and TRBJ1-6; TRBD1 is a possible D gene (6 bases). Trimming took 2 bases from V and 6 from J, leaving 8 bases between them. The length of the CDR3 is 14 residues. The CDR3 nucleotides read TGTGCCAGCAGTTTAACAGGGTCTAATTCACCCCTCCACTTT. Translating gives CASSLTGSNSPLHF.